A single sample is the source of the 28 T cell receptor beta chains below, sequenced in a study of blood T cell repertoires in COVID-19. TCRdb keeps only in-frame clones here, not all; method: immunoSEQ multiplex PCR. The sample lists fewer than 200,000 clones; 88% were seen once. Material for sequencing was peripheral blood. These receptors were obtained from a man aged 60-69 years with acute or convalescent COVID-19.

Of note for this clone: Other nucleotide sequences from this sample produce the same CDR3. This chain joins TRBV27 and TRBJ1-1; a possible D gene is TRBD1 (5 bases). Germline CDR1 and CDR2: MNHEY and SMNVEV (reference sequence). V lost 3 bases to trimming and J lost 5 bases, with 10 bases between them. This CDR3 is built from 13 residues. As DNA, the CDR3 is TGTGCCAGCAGTTTCATCAGGGCTACTGAAGCTTTCTTT. Its translation is CASSFIRATEAFF.

This chain joins TRBV25-1 and TRBJ2-7; weak D call: TRBD1 (5 bases). V was cut by 2 bases and J by 4 bases, with 15 bases left in between. Germline V gene data show CDR1 as MGHDK and CDR2 as SYGVNS. This CDR3 has 15 amino acids. Here the CDR3 reads CASSEGGQGRYEQYF. The CDR3 DNA reads TGTGCCAGCAGTGAAGGTGGGCAGGGAAGGTACGAGCAGTACTTC.

This chain connects TRBV24-1 to TRBJ2-2, with D uncertain. From germline, CDR1 is KGHDR and CDR2 SFDVKD. CDR3 length: 18 residues. Trimming shortened V by 1 base and J by 2 bases, and 16 bases separated the two germline ends. CDR3 region: CATSDFPFALQNTGELFF. Written as DNA, the CDR3 is TGTGCCACCAGTGATTTCCCGTTCGCACTTCAAAACACCGGGGAGCTGTTTTTT.

The chain uses TRBV18 and TRBJ2-5; TRBD1 matches 9 bases. The length of the CDR3 is 15 residues. V shed 3 bases and J 1 base; nucleotides not matched to a gene: 3. Germline CDR1 is KGHSH and CDR2 is LQKENI. CDR3 protein: CASSPWTGVQETQYF. As DNA, the CDR3 is TGTGCCAGCTCACCTTGGACAGGGGTCCAAGAGACCCAGTACTTC.

The genes are TRBV7-3 and TRBJ1-1; D perhaps matches TRBD1 (5 bases). In germline, CDR1 is SGHTA, CDR2 FQGTGA. The CDR3 has 13 residues. The V end lost 0 bases, the J end lost 3 bases, and 5 bases lay between the germline ends. In DNA, the CDR3 is TGTGCCAGCAGCTTAACAGGGGACACTGAAGCTTTCTTT. The encoded protein is CASSLTGDTEAFF.

The chain has TRBV12-3 or TRBV12-4 and TRBJ2-3; no clear D gene. V lost 6 bases, J lost 5 bases, and 9 bases lay in between. CDR3 length: 12 amino acids. The CDR3 DNA reads as TGTGCCAGCAGCCCAACGAGAGATACGCAGTATTTT. It specifies CASSPTRDTQYF.

Only a few counts were recorded for this clone. At the DNA level, this CDR3 is encoded by other sequences in the same sample as well. The chain has TRBV5-1 and TRBJ2-7; 8 bases are shared with TRBD1. Trimming removed 1 base from V and 3 bases from J; junction bases left unmatched: 3. The CDR3 extends over 14 amino acids. Germline lookup yields CDR1 SGHRS and CDR2 YFSETQ. CDR3 residues: CASSLTGGNYEQYF. The CDR3 DNA reads as TGCGCCAGCAGCTTGACAGGGGGAAACTACGAGCAGTACTTC.

V gene TRBV24-1 combines with J gene TRBJ1-1; possibly TRBD1 for D (6 bases). There are 20 residues in the CDR3. Germline V gives CDR1 KGHDR, CDR2 SFDVKD. V lost 1 base, J lost 0 bases, and 23 bases lay in between. Here the CDR3 DNA reads TGTGCCACCAGTGATTTTCGGCGTCGGGACACTGTTCCCATGAACACTGAAGCTTTCTTT. It yields the protein CATSDFRRRDTVPMNTEAFF.

The rearrangement links TRBV2 to TRBJ1-1; D uncertain. Germline CDR1 reads SNHLY; CDR2 reads FYNNEI. The V end lost 10 bases, the J end lost 1 base, and 13 bases lay between the germline ends. The CDR3 has 13 amino acids. The CDR3 spells CATSVEPNTEAFF. As DNA, the CDR3 is TGTGCCACCAGCGTGGAGCCGAACACTGAAGCTTTCTTT.

This rearrangement joins TRBV5-1 to TRBJ2-2; possibly TRBD1 for D (6 bases). The V gene's germline CDR1 is SGHRS and CDR2 YFSETQ. The CDR3 contains 14 residues. Trimming stripped 0 bases from V and 6 bases from J, with 9 bases between. The CDR3 sequence: CASSLAGGSGELFF. The CDR3 DNA reads as TGCGCCAGCAGCTTGGCTGGGGGCTCCGGGGAGCTGTTTTTT.

A single count supports this clone. This CDR3 reads CASSQTNLGNEQFF. The CDR3 bases are TGTGCCAGCAGCCAGACTAACCTTGGCAATGAGCAGTTCTTC. V gene TRBV3-1 (or the pseudogene TRBV3-2) combines with J gene TRBJ2-1; D is possibly TRBD2 (5 bases). Germline-derived CDR1 and CDR2 are LGHDT and YNNKEL (reference sequence). The CDR3 totals 14 residues. With 3 bases removed from V and 6 bases from J, the gap between germline ends came to 12 bases.

With regard to this clone: At one of its ends the junction is not consistent with the germline gene, which may arise from a read error. The CDR3 reads CSVEGDRSNNEQFF. CDR3 DNA: TGCAGCGTCGAAGGGGACAGGTCTAACAATGAGCAGTTCTTC. The V call is TRBV29-1, the J call TRBJ2-1; TRBD1 aligns across 8 bases. CDR1 SQVTM and CDR2 ANQGSEA come from the germline V gene. There are 14 residues in the CDR3.

V is TRBV9 and J is TRBJ2-2, with TRBD1 matching 7 bases. V lost 3 bases to trimming and J lost 10 bases; unmatched junction nucleotides: 12. CDR3 length: 15 amino acids. Germline V gene lookup returns CDR1 SGDLS and CDR2 YYNGEE. The chain's CDR3 is CASSEAETGYEELFF. The CDR3 DNA is TGTGCCAGCAGCGAGGCGGAGACAGGGTACGAGGAGCTGTTTTTT.

J is TRBJ1-1 and V is TRBV7-7; 9 bases line up with TRBD1. V gave up 3 bases and J gave up 5 bases; unmatched junction bases: 1. Per the germline V gene, CDR1 is SSHAT and CDR2 is FNYEAQ (reference sequence). The CDR3 runs to 13 residues. CDR3 protein: CASSLDRGTEAFF. In DNA form, the CDR3 reads TGTGCCAGCAGCTTGGACAGGGGAACTGAAGCTTTCTTT.

The chain recombines TRBV6-2 or TRBV6-3 with TRBJ1-1; no clear D. The V and J ends lost 5 bases and 1 base respectively, with 17 bases between them. This CDR3 has 16 residues. The germline gives CDR1 MNHEY, CDR2 SVGEGT. In DNA form, the CDR3 reads TGTGCCAGCAGTAAAGCCACAATTTCAGGGAACACTGAAGCTTTCTTT. Its protein product is CASSKATISGNTEAFF.

The chain uses TRBV11-2 and TRBJ2-4; D uncertain. The CDR3 totals 13 residues. The V and J ends lost 8 bases and 8 bases respectively, with 16 bases between them. Germline V CDR1 and CDR2: SGHAT, FQNNGV. CDR3 loop: CASGTLRMDIQYF. The DNA of the CDR3 is TGTGCCAGCGGAACACTCAGGATGGACATTCAGTACTTC.

The chain uses TRBV11-1 and TRBJ1-5, with 7 nucleotides matching TRBD1. Germline V gene data show CDR1 as SGHAT and CDR2 as FQDESV (reference sequence). V dropped 2 bases and J dropped 3; count of bases not matched to a gene: 4. CDR3 size: 15 residues. CDR3 in amino acids: CASSLTGAVNQPQHF. The CDR3 coding sequence is TGTGCCAGCAGCTTAACAGGGGCCGTCAATCAGCCCCAGCATTTT.

In its sample, this clone was seen once. The V call is TRBV28, the J call TRBJ1-2; D gene unclear. V lost 5 bases and J lost 6, with 16 bases in between. Germline lookup yields CDR1 MDHEN and CDR2 SYDVKM. CDR3 length: 14 amino acids. The CDR3 DNA follows: TGTGCCAGCAGTATAATCGGAGGGCCGGATGGCTACACCTTC. It specifies CASSIIGGPDGYTF.

The gene calls are TRBV24-1 and TRBJ2-5; 8 positions match TRBD1. CDR3 length equals 16 residues. CDR1 is KGHDR and CDR2 is SFDVKD in the germline V gene. Losses at the gene ends were 3 bases for V and 3 bases for J; bases not matched to a gene: 8. The CDR3: CATSDTQGAGKETQYF. The CDR3 DNA is TGTGCCACCAGTGATACTCAGGGGGCAGGTAAAGAGACCCAGTACTTC.

V gene TRBV7-3 combines with J gene TRBJ2-5; 9 bases are shared with TRBD1. From germline, CDR1 is SGHTA and CDR2 FQGTGA. This CDR3 comprises 15 residues. V shed 1 base, J shed 5 bases, and the junction held 5 bases outside the gene matches. The CDR3 DNA follows: TGTGCCAGCAGCTTAATCCCGGACAGGGGTGAGACCCAGTACTTC. It yields the protein CASSLIPDRGETQYF.

The chain recombines TRBV5-5 with TRBJ2-7; possibly TRBD1 for D (5 bases). CDR1 and CDR2 from the germline V gene are SGHKS and YYEKEE (reference sequence). This CDR3 comprises 15 residues. The V gene lost 1 base and the J gene lost 3 bases, with 14 bases spanning the gap. The chain's CDR3 is CASSLSAGQYYEQYF. The CDR3 nucleotides read TGTGCCAGCAGCTTGTCGGCAGGGCAATACTACGAGCAGTACTTC. Complete variable domain (other parts from reference TRBV5-5 and TRBJ2-7): DAGVTQSPTHLIKTRGQQVTLRCSPISGHKSVSWYQQVLGQGPQFIFQYYEKEERGRGNFPDRFSARQFPNYSSELNVNALLLGDSALYLCASSLSAGQYYEQYFGPGTRLTVT.

The genes are TRBV19 and TRBJ1-2; weak D call: TRBD1 (6 bases). This CDR3 region has 12 residues. Per the germline V gene, CDR1 is LNHDA and CDR2 is SQIVND (reference sequence). Trimming removed 3 bases from V and 8 bases from J, with 10 bases in between. CDR3 sequence: CASSIRGSGYTF. Here the CDR3 DNA reads TGTGCCAGTAGTATCAGGGGCTCGGGCTACACCTTC.

The chain uses TRBV9 and TRBJ2-7; 7 bases are a match to TRBD1. V trimming: 1 base; J trimming: 2 bases; junction bases outside the gene matches: 6. In germline, CDR1 is SGDLS, CDR2 YYNGEE. The CDR3 is made up of 15 amino acids. CDR3 protein: CASSVLGDSTYEQYF. The CDR3 DNA reads as TGTGCCAGCAGCGTATTAGGGGACAGCACCTACGAGCAGTACTTC.

This sequence joins TRBV30 and TRBJ1-4; D possibly corresponds to TRBD1 (6 bases). CDR3 length: 15 amino acids. V was shortened by 3 bases and J by 8 bases, with 19 bases between the two germline ends. In germline, CDR1 is GTSNPN, CDR2 SVGIG (reference sequence). The CDR3 spells CAWSPRGGAREKLFF. For the CDR3, the DNA is TGTGCCTGGAGCCCTCGGGGGGGGGCAAGGGAAAAACTGTTTTTT.

This clone has only one observation. This chain links TRBV4-2 with TRBJ2-2, with TRBD1 matching over 7 bases. There are 17 residues in the CDR3. The V segment lost 1 base and the J segment 3 bases; nucleotides outside the gene matches: 8. Germline CDR1 reads LGHNA; CDR2 reads YNFKEQ. The CDR3 DNA is TGTGCCAGCAGCCAAGGGGTAGGGACAGAGGACACCGGGGAGCTGTTTTTT. This codes for CASSQGVGTEDTGELFF.

This chain connects TRBV29-1 to TRBJ2-7, with a tentative D call TRBD1 (5 bases). This CDR3 is 12 amino acids long. CDR1 is SQVTM, CDR2 ANQGSEA, per germline. V was pared by 2 bases and J by 2 bases, with 7 bases between. CDR3 coding DNA: TGCAGCGTTGAACACAGGCCCTACGAGCAGTACTTC. Translated: CSVEHRPYEQYF.

V is TRBV19 and J is TRBJ1-1, with TRBD1 matching over 7 bases. The CDR3 sequence is 14 residues long. The germline V gene encodes CDR1 LNHDA and CDR2 SQIVND (reference sequence). The trim removed 1 base at V and 4 bases at J, leaving 3 bases unmatched. This CDR3 reads CASSIGAGGTEAFF. The CDR3 DNA sequence: TGTGCCAGTAGTATAGGGGCAGGGGGCACTGAAGCTTTCTTT.

V and J are TRBV19 and TRBJ1-1, with D perhaps matching TRBD1 (6 bases). The V and J ends lost 2 bases and 1 base respectively, with 8 bases between them. CDR1 is LNHDA and CDR2 is SQIVND in the germline V gene (reference sequence). This CDR3 is 14 amino acids long. The CDR3 reads CASSIRRGNTEAFF. In DNA, the CDR3 is TGTGCCAGTAGTATACGCAGGGGGAACACTGAAGCTTTCTTT.